This T cell receptor (beta chain) came from a study of control samples from healthy donors and cancer patients (dated by TCRdb to about 2020). This clone was picked up one time. There is no known antigen for this receptor. No much larger clone exists at a distance of one base, and base qualities are not known. Library generation was performed with the immunoSEQ multiplex PCR assay. In its TCRdb copy, this immuneACCESS table keeps in-frame sequences only and misses some clones. Where compared with another copy, unresolved V genes explain less than half of these, and the others have no known cause. The sample table holds about 160,000 clones, of which approximately 94% were seen once. The top ten clonotypes cover less than 15% of the sample. Trimming at the junction amounts to 3 bases on V and 6 bases on J, and the germline ends lie 11 bases apart. Taken from the germline V gene (reference sequence), the CDR1 and CDR2 loops are GTSNPN and SVGIG. The CDR3 sequence holds 12 residues, the cysteine and phenylalanine included. The sequence is cut down to CDR3 DNA, 36 bases in frame from base 1.

This sequence originates from a man between 60 and 75 years old with colorectal cancer. The sequence is built from TRBV30 and TRBJ1-1, with an unclear D gene assignment. Sequences were obtained from PBMCs. The CDR3 in this case is CAWRRAFAEAFF. DNA sequence: TGTGCCTGGAGGAGGGCCTTCGCTGAAGCTTTCTTT.